The sequence of this TCR beta chain was determined in a study of OX40 agonist ivuxolimab in advanced cancers. Study details: Dose-escalation patients' cancers were hepatocellular carcinoma, melanoma, renal cell or head and neck cancer. Among those enrolled, mean age was about 63 years (range roughly 20 to 80) and about 82% were male.

Findings of the study overall: Averaged across samples, CD8+ T cells carried more expanded clones than CD4+ did. Certain nonresponders likewise exhibited a low normalized T-cell clonal expansion.

Germline V gene lookup returns CDR1 SGHNT and CDR2 YENEEA. The CDR3 has 14 amino acids. Unmatched junction bases numbered 2, after V lost 5 bases and J lost 5 bases. Assay used: immunoSEQ multiplex PCR; TCRdb lists only in-frame clones, some missing. The table shows about 41,000 clones, with 65% to 90% occurring only once. This clone occurred once. What it binds is not known. The chain joins TRBV11-3 to TRBJ1-5, with 11 bases aligning to TRBD1. Sample: CD4+ or CD8+ T cells sorted from blood, taken in a trial of the OX40 agonist ivuxolimab. This TCR came from an adult with an advanced solid tumor such as melanoma, head and neck, liver or kidney cancer. CDR3 nucleotide sequence: TGTGCCAGCAGCCGGACAGGGGGCGATCAGCCCCAGCATTTT. This sequence encodes CASSRTGGDQPQHF.